This T cell receptor (beta chain) was obtained from a study of technical replicates of blood from a handful of donors (dated by TCRdb to 2015 to 2018). Relative to germline, V is 1 base shorter and J is 11 bases shorter, with 27 bases between their ends. From the cysteine through the phenylalanine, the CDR3 covers 19 amino acids. Only CDR3 DNA is held: 57 bases, read in frame from base 1. CDR1 is given as MGHRA and CDR2 as YSYEKL, both from the germline V gene. Receptor amplification or capture employed the immunoSEQ multiplex PCR assay. TCRdb retrieved this table from immuneACCESS and kept in-frame rearrangements only. Not all clones are present; in checked studies, unresolved V genes account for under half, and no reason is known for the remainder. The sample table lists about 99,000 clones, 95% of them with a count of one. The top ten clones comprise about 0.21% of the sample. Turning to this clone: No cognate antigen has been identified for it. There are no base qualities to consult, and no much larger clone falls within one base.

The sample comprised T cells isolated from PBMCs. The origin of this receptor is a human donor in good health. The rearrangement joined TRBV4-1 to TRBJ1-6; the D gene lacks a confident call. For the CDR3, the sequence is CASSQALSQAGPPLAPLHF. At the DNA level, the sequence is TGCGCCAGCAGCCAAGCCCTGTCCCAGGCAGGCCCTCCCCTTGCACCCCTCCACTTT.